This record looks at one T cell receptor (beta chain) sequence and its context. Its antigen remains unidentified. Base quality data are lacking; no much larger clone is found one base away. The entry originates in a study of blood T cells in healthy people across ages (dated by TCRdb to between 2014 and 2017). Turning to the overall study: In model experiments, template switching captured about one uniquely barcoded TCR beta cDNA molecule for every two T cells. Using deep sequencing normalized with unique cDNA molecular identifiers, the study measured how TCR beta repertoire diversity changes with age. Four age groups were formed from the donors: young (average approximately 15 years), middle-aged (approximately 42), aged (62) and long-lived (about 75). To avoid experimental bias, donors of different ages were spread randomly across the sequencing lanes. For two donors (one aged 18 to 30 and one aged 80 or older), the study analyzed two additional independent replicas of 1 million unique cDNA reads from the same blood draw.

Summary of the overall study and its limitations: Observed TCR beta diversity per million T cells fell roughly linearly with age, and a significant reduction was already apparent by age roughly 40. Donor CMV infection status was unknown, potentially confounding age-related changes in expanded clonotypes. Compared with the aged group, the long-lived group had more naive CD4+ T cells, fewer expanded clones and increased TCR diversity, a pattern suggesting age selection. Since profiling was done on bulk unsorted PBMCs, naive and antigen-experienced compartments could not be conclusively compared. Total diversity estimates from one million sequenced T cells were considered lower bounds and underestimates. A strong correlation was found between observed TCR beta diversity and the percentage of naive T cells measured by flow cytometry.

Library creation used 5' RACE. A second PCR of about 6 to 11 cycles was run with a J-beta primer mix and a sample-barcoded 5' primer. A template-switch 5' adaptor carrying 12 random nucleotides introduced a unique molecular identifier onto each TCR beta cDNA molecule. Each sample yielded at least 3 million CDR3-containing paired-end reads. First-strand cDNA was synthesized from all RNA with the Mint cDNA synthesis kit, primed by a TRBC-specific oligonucleotide. Following uracil-DNA glycosylase treatment, all cDNA underwent a first 18-cycle PCR with the universal primers M1SS and BC2_uni_R. Under the source paper's analysis protocol: Each sample was normalized by randomly selecting 1 million high-quality reads, each carrying a distinct molecular identifier. Instead of being binned into consensus sequences, reads that shared molecular identifiers were thrown out. MiTCR, with a Q25 quality threshold and the strictest error-elimination algorithm, was used for CDR3 identification, clonotype clustering and error correction. A nonparametric unseen species model with Euler transformation was used to estimate lower-bound total TCR beta diversity. TCRdb cleaned the public reads at Q25 with fastp, built clones with MiXCR and kept in-frame beta chains. Every CDR3 protein is listed once, alongside the most common genes and DNA of its rows. The V and J calls, along with clone size, are taken from TCRdb and not from the paper's own processing. Within this sample are 1.8 million or so distinct CDR3 sequences, with about two fifths of them counted one time only. 23% of the sample belongs to the ten largest clones.

The donors were a few dozen Caucasian individuals from Russia, aged roughly 6 to 100 years, who were systemically healthy. Around 10 milliliters of peripheral blood were collected from each donor into EDTA-treated Vacutainer tubes. Ficoll-Paque density-gradient centrifugation was used to isolate PBMCs, with at least 6 million obtained per sample. Trizol reagent was used to extract total RNA from PBMCs, with at least 5 micrograms per sample. The percentages of naive CD45RAhigh/CD27high T cells were determined by flow cytometry on a PBMC aliquot from every donor. As encoded in the germline V gene (reference sequence), CDR1 is SEHNR while CDR2 is FQNEAQ. Measured from the cysteine to the phenylalanine, the CDR3 is 15 residues long. CDR3 DNA only is kept here, 45 bases in frame from base 1. Between the V and J ends, shortened by 1 base and 3 bases respectively, the junction contains 12 bases.

This TCR was sampled from a human donor in good health. Rearrangement joined TRBV7-9 to TRBJ1-1, with the D gene too uncertain to name. Input material: blood. The DNA sequence is TGTGCCAGCAGCTTAGAGTCGAGGGCCTACACTGAAGCTTTCTTT. Its protein is CASSLESRAYTEAFF.